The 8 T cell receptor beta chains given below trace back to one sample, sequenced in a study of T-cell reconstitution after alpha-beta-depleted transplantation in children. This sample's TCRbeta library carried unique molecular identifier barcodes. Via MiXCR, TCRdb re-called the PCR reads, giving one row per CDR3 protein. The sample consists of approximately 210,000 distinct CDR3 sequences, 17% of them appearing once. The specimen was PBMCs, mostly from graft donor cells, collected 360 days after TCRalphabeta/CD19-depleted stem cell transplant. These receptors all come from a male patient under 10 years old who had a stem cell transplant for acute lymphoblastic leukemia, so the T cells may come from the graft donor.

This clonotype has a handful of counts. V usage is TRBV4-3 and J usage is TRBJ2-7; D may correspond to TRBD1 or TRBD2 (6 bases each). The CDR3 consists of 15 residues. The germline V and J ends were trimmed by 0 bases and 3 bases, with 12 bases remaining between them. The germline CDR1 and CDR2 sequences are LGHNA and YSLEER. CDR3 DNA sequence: TGCGCCAGCAGCCAAGAAGGCAGGGGAGGCTACGAGCAGTACTTC. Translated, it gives CASSQEGRGGYEQYF.

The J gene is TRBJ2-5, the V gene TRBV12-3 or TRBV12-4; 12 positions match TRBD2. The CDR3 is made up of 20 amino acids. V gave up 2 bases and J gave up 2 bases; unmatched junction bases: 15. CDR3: CASSLRLLGLAGREQETQYF. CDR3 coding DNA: TGTGCCAGCAGTTTACGGCTGCTCGGACTAGCGGGGAGGGAACAAGAGACCCAGTACTTC.

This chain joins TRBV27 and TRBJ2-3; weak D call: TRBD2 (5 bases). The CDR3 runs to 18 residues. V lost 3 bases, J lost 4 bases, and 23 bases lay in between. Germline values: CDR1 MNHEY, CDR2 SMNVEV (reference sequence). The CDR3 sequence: CASSFEYRREIGADTQYF. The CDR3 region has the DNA TGTGCCAGCAGTTTCGAGTACAGAAGGGAGATCGGTGCAGATACGCAGTATTTT.

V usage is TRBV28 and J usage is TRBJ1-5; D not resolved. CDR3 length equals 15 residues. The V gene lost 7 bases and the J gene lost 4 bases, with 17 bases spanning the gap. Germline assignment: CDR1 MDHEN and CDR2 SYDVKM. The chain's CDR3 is CASIPNLRSNQPQHF. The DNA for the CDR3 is TGTGCCAGCATCCCCAACCTCAGATCGAATCAGCCCCAGCATTTT.

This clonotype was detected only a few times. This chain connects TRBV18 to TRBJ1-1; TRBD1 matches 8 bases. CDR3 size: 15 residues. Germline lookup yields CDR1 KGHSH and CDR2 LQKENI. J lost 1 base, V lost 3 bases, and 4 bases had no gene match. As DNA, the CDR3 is TGTGCCAGCTCACCGGGACAGGTAACGAACACTGAAGCTTTCTTT. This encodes CASSPGQVTNTEAFF.

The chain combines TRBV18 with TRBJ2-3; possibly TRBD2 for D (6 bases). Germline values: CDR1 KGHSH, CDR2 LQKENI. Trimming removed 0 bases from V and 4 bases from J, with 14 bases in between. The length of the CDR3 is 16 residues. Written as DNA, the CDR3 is TGTGCCAGCTCACCACCTCCGAGGCTAGCGTCAGATACGCAGTATTTT. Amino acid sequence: CASSPPPRLASDTQYF. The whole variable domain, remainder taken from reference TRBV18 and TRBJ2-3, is NAGVMQNPRHLVRRRGQEARLRCSPMKGHSHVYWYRQLPEEGLKFMVYLQKENIIDESGMPKERFSAEFPKEGPSILRIQQVVRGDSAAYFCASSPPPRLASDTQYFGPGTRLTVL.

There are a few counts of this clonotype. The CDR3, as DNA: TGTGCCAGCTCACCACGGGGGTACAGTGGCGGTGACCTGTTTTTT. It codes for CASSPRGYSGGDLFF. The chain combines TRBV18 with TRBJ1-4, with D perhaps TRBD1 (5 bases). Between the trimmed V and J ends, which lost 1 base and 14 bases, there was a span of 20 bases. The CDR3 is made up of 15 amino acids. Per germline, CDR1 KGHSH and CDR2 LQKENI.

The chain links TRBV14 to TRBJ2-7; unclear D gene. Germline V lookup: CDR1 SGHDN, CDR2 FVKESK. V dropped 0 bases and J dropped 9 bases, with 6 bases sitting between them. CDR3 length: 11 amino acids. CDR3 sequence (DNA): TGTGCCAGCAGCCAAGATAGGAGGCAGTACTTC. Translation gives CASSQDRRQYF.